Below, one T cell receptor (beta chain) is given with its context. Its antigen remains unidentified. The CDR3 is 16 residues long. Germline-derived CDR1 and CDR2 are MNHEY and SMNVEV (reference sequence). Trimming removed 8 bases from V and 9 bases from J; junction bases left unmatched: 16. The data were obtained in a study of T cell responses to AZD1222 COVID-19 vaccine. Across the whole study: Second-dose timings of about 4 or about 12 weeks were pooled. Study results and caveats: Receipt of two AZD1222 doses was followed by a rise in Spike-specific TCR breadth and depth. Sampling that yielded the repertoires occurred only after the peak T cell response.

The method was immunoSEQ multiplex PCR; TCRdb's version includes in-frame clones alone and lacks a portion of them. The table includes 130,000 or so clones, about 93% detected once. This receptor was taken from an adult in good health. Sequencing used peripheral blood, obtained on day 0 of AZD1222 vaccination. V gene TRBV27 combines with J gene TRBJ1-6; the match to TRBD1 covers 7 bases. CDR3 in DNA: TGTGCCAGCCGCTTCCTGGACAGGTCATTGGGTTCACCCCTCCACTTT. Translation gives CASRFLDRSLGSPLHF.